The present T cell receptor (beta chain) was sequenced within a study of T cell repertoires in cytomegalovirus infection (dated by TCRdb to between 2018 and 2021). Turning to the overall study: The peptide stimulations were aimed at well-studied HLA-B-restricted epitopes as well as recently identified HLA-C-restricted CMV epitopes, whose presentation resists viral immunomodulation. Donor HLA type was relevant to the analysis, because carriage of CMV infection together with the matching HLA type was indicated by public TCR beta signatures.

As regards this clonotype: Its antigen is currently not known. Base quality data are lacking; no much larger clone is found one base away.

The sample's treatment or condition, from its label and the paper: in vitro stimulation with specific CMV peptide epitopes to enrich CMV-specific T cells. Results and caveats for the whole study, not just this receptor: The ex vivo response was dominated by HLA-C-restricted CMV-specific TCR beta clonotypes, which also provided the single most frequent clonotype in two of eight donors. In both this cohort and an independent roughly 350-donor cohort, the cumulative frequency of public TCR beta family members distinguished carriers of CMV infection plus the relevant HLA type.

Reads for this sample came from an Illumina HiSeq 1500. TCRdb reworked the public reads: Q25 trimming with fastp, MiXCR clone assembly, productive beta chains retained. One record per CDR3 amino acid sequence lists the most common genes and DNA. This sample gives 550,000 to 850,000 distinct CDR3 sequences in total; about 30% of them show up just once. The top ten hold 15% to 20% of the sample. The source is a human donor in good health (CMV status not recorded). Some clones in this sample may be carry-over from other donors' samples. The sample consisted of cultured PBMCs, taken from culture after CMV antigen stimulation.

Here is the DNA: TGTGCCAGCAGCTTTAACAGGGGAGGGGATGAGCAGTTCTTC. Translated, it reads CASSFNRGGDEQFF. The rearrangement combines TRBV7-2 with TRBJ2-1; the D assignment is uncertain and may be TRBD1 or TRBD2, with 7 bases supporting each. CDR1 and CDR2 were assigned from the germline V gene as SGHTA and FQGNSA. The V end loses 3 bases and the J end loses 8 bases, and a stretch of 14 bases separates them. From its cysteine to its phenylalanine, the CDR3 spans 14 amino acids. Of all the DNA, just the CDR3 is kept, 42 bases in frame from base 1. The CDR3 plus the reference TRBV7-2 and TRBJ2-1 genes for the other parts give the full variable domain: GAGVSQSPSNKVTEKGKDVELRCDPISGHTALYWYRQSLGQGLEFLIYFQGNSAPDKSGLPSDRFSAERTGGSVSTLTIQRTQQEDSAVYLCASSFNRGGDEQFFGPGTRLTVL.